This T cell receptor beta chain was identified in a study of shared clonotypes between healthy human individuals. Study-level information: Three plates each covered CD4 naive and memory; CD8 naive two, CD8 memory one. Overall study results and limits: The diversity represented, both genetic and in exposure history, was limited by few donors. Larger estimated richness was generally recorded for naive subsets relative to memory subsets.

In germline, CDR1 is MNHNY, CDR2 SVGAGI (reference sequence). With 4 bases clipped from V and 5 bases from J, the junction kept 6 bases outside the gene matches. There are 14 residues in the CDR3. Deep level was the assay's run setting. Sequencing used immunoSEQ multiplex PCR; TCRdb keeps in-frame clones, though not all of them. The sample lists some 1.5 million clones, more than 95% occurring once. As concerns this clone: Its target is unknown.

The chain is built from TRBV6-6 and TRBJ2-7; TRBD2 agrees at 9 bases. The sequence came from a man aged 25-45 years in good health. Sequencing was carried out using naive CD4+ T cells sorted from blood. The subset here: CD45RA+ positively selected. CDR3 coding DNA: TGTGCCAGCAGTTCCAGCGGGAGGTTCCACGAGCAGTACTTC. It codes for CASSSSGRFHEQYF.